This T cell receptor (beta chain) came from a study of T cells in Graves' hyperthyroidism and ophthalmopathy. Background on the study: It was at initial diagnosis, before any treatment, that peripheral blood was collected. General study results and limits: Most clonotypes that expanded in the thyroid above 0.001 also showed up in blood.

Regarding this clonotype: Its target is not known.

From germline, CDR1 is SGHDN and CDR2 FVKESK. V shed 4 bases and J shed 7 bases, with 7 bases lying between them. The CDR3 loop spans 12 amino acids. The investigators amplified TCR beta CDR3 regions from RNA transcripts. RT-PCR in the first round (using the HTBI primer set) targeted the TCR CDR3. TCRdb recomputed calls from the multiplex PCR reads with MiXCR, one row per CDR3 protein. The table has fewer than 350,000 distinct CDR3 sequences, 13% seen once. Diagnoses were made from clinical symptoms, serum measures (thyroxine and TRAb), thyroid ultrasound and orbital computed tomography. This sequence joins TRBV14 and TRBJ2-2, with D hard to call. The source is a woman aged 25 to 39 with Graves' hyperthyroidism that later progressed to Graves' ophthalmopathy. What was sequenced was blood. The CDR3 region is CASSPWGGELFF. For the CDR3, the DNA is TGTGCCAGCAGCCCCTGGGGCGGGGAGCTGTTTTTT.